The text below deals with one T cell receptor beta chain. Its antigen is currently unknown. Libraries were prepared by immunoSEQ multiplex PCR; TCRdb keeps only in-frame clonotypes and omits some of them. The data contain 150,000 to 200,000 clones, approximately 96% of them singletons. Per germline, CDR1 SGHNT and CDR2 YYREEE (reference sequence). Trimming took 2 bases from V and 7 from J, leaving 16 bases between them. The CDR3 extends over 14 amino acids. This specimen comes from a study of cytomegalovirus exposure and HLA in healthy donors. For the study at large: The same platform was used for the 120 or so validation repertoires as for the 600 to 700 first-cohort repertoires, as reported in a later analysis. General observations from the study: The study recorded 164 TCR beta chains that were cytomegalovirus-associated. In vitro checks showed that a few CMV-associated chains really do target CMV antigens.

Sample: PBMCs. J is TRBJ2-7 and V is TRBV5-4; D is possibly TRBD2 (6 bases). The TCR originated in a woman between 18 and 29 years old in good health and CMV-seronegative. CDR3 DNA: TGTGCCAGCAGCTTTTTCGGCGGGGTTAGGGAGCAGTACTTC. Protein: CASSFFGGVREQYF.